The clone carrying this T cell receptor beta chain was found many times. Its antigen is not known. These data belong to a study of T cell repertoires in cytomegalovirus infection. For the study at large: From public TCR beta signatures came an indication of both CMV infection and matching HLA type. Points from the study as a whole: Carriers of CMV and the relevant HLA type were discriminated by public TCR beta frequency.

In germline, CDR1 is SGHNT, CDR2 YYREEE (reference sequence). The CDR3 totals 15 residues. Trimming left V 4 bases short and J 8 bases short, with 18 bases between. One entry per CDR3 protein, called by TCRdb with MiXCR from the reads. There are about 300,000 distinct CDR3 sequences in the sample; roughly a tenth occur only once, and more than 2.5% lies in the top ten. Sequencing input: PBMCs. This chain links TRBV5-4 with TRBJ1-4; TRBD1 might be the D (6 bases). The source of this sequence is a human donor in good health (CMV status not recorded). Some clones in this sample may be carry-over from other donors' samples. The CDR3 coding sequence is TGTGCCAGCAGCATACGGACCGTAACAGGGGAAAAACTGTTTTTT. Its translation: CASSIRTVTGEKLFF. Combining the CDR3 with reference TRBV5-4 and TRBJ1-4 gives the whole variable domain ETGVTQSPTHLIKTRGQQVTLRCSSQSGHNTVSWYQQALGQGPQFIFQYYREEENGRGNFPPRFSGLQFPNYSSELNVNALELDDSALYLCASSIRTVTGEKLFFGSGTQLSVL.